This T cell receptor (beta chain) is drawn from a study of shared clonotypes between healthy human individuals. Only in-frame clones appear in the TCRdb table, and some are missing; sequencing was by immunoSEQ multiplex PCR. The sample records about 2.2 million clones, 80% to 95% being singletons. Concerning this clone itself: What it recognizes is unknown.

V shed 4 bases and J 3 bases; nucleotides not matched to a gene: 8. There are 16 residues in the CDR3. CDR1 MGHRA and CDR2 YSYEKL come from the germline V gene. Naive CD8 cells lacked CD45RO and underwent positive selection for CCR7, leaving out terminally differentiated effector memory CD45RA+ cells. Notes on the study in general: A small donor pool kept down the genetic and exposure-history diversity that was represented.

This sequence originates from a man between 18 and 29 years old in good health. Some clones in this sample may be carry-over from other donors' samples. V and J are TRBV4-1 and TRBJ2-7, with TRBD2 identical over 11 bases. Sequencing used naive CD8+ T cells from PBMCs. CDR3 sequence reads: CASSRTLAGGNYEQYF. CDR3 in DNA: TGCGCCAGCAGCCGCACTCTAGCGGGAGGTAACTACGAGCAGTACTTC.